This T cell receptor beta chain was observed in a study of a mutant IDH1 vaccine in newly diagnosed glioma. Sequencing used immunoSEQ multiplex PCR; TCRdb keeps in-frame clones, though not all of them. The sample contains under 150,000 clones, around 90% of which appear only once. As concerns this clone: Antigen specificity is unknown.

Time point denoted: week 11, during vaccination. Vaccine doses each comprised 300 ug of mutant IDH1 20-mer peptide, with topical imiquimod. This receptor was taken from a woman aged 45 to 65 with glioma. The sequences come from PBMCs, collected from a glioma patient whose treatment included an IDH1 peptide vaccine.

This CDR3 reads CASKQSLNTEAFF. For the CDR3, the DNA is TGTGCCAGCAAACAGAGCCTGAACACTGAAGCTTTCTTT. The gene calls are TRBV6-5 and TRBJ1-1; the D is unclear. CDR1 and CDR2 (germline): MNHEY, SVGAGI. V lost 7 bases, J lost 0 bases, and 9 bases lay in between. CDR3 length equals 13 residues.